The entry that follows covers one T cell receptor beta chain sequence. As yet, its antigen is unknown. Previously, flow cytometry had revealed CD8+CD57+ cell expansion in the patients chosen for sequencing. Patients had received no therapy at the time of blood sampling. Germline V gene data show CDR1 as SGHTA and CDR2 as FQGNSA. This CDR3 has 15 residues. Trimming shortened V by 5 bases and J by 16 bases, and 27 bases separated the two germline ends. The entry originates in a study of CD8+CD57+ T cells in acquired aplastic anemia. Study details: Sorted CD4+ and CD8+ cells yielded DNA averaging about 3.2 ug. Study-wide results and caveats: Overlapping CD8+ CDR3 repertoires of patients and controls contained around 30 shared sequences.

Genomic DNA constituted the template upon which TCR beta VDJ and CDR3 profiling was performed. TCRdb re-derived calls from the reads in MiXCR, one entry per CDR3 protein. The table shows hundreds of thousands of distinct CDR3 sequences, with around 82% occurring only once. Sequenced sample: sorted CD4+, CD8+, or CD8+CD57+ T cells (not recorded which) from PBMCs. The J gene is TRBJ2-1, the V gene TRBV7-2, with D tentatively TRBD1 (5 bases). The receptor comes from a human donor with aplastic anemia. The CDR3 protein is CASSAGSATPLHFFF. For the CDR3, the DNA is TGTGCCAGCAGCGCAGGGTCTGCGACCCCCCTCCACTTTTTCTTC.